Reported below is one TCR beta chain. These data are taken from a study of blood T cell repertoires in COVID-19. Study summary: Acute and convalescent COVID-19 specimens originated in the United States, Italy and Spain. In each case, the material was cDNA or gDNA derived from T cells, B-cell-depleted T cells, or PBMCs.

The CDR3 length is 17 residues. In the source study's methods: Reference gene primer amplification yielded estimated nucleated cell counts. Measured with immunoSEQ multiplex PCR; TCRdb has only the in-frame clones, and not every one. The V and J calls and the clone size are those of that table, but D and trimming were determined from the DNA. This sample has about 100,000 clones, with about 90% found just once. The V and J genes are TRBV21-1 and TRBJ1-2. TRBV21-1 is recorded as a pseudogene. This sequence originates from a man aged 30 to 45 in a cohort sampled during active COVID-19. Sequenced material: peripheral blood. The CDR3 nucleotides read TGTGCCAGCAGCAGGGGGGAGGGGCCCCTGAATCGCTATGGCTACACCTTC. This gives the protein CASSRGEGPLNRYGYTF.